A selection of T cell receptor beta chains follows, all from one sample in a study of T-cell memory formation after mild COVID-19. TCRdb ran MiXCR on the 5' RACE reads and lists one entry per CDR3 protein. Here the sample spans about 110,000 distinct CDR3 sequences, 15% to 20% being singletons. Material for sequencing was PBMCs or a T cell subset sorted from them (not recorded which). The receptors stem from an adult woman who had mild COVID-19 (a few samples of this study predate the infection). Cell type and time point are not known. Both conserved end residues are part of each CDR3. A D gene is named only where the DNA matches it firmly. Clone size is stated in some rows and not others, as once, few, many or a class when expanded.

TRBJ1-4	TRBV23-1	TRBD1	-	TGCGCCAGCAGTCAATCGAGGGACAGTTCTAATGAAAAACTGTTTTTT	CASSQSRDSSNEKLFF
TRBJ2-3	TRBV7-6	TRBD2	-	TGTGCCAGCAGCCCCACGGCTAGCGGGGGCACAGATACGCAGTATTTT	CASSPTASGGTDTQYF
TRBJ2-5	TRBV13	-	few	TGTGCCAGCAGCCCCCGACCCCACATAGGAGAGACCCAGTACTTC	CASSPRPHIGETQYF
TRBJ1-2	TRBV12-3/TRBV12-4	-	few	TGTGCCAGCAGCCCCTGGACCTCTAACTATGGCTACACCTTC	CASSPWTSNYGYTF
TRBJ2-7	TRBV4-3	-	few	TGCGCCAGCAGCCAAGAAGATTCGGGAATCGAGCAGTACTTC	CASSQEDSGIEQYF
TRBJ2-6	TRBV9	-	-	TGTGCCAGCAGCTACGACTCCCTCGGGGCCAACGTCCTGACTTTC	CASSYDSLGANVLTF
TRBJ2-7	TRBV28	-	-	TGTGCCAGCAGTTCCACCCTCCAGCAGTACTTC	CASSSTLQQYF
TRBJ2-1	TRBV7-8	-	many	TGTGCCAGCAGCTTATTAGGTTGGGGCGATGAGCAGTTCTTC	CASSLLGWGDEQFF
TRBJ2-7	TRBV12-3/TRBV12-4	TRBD1	-	TGTGCCAGCAACAATCCCGGGACAGGGACCTACGAGCAGTACTTC	CASNNPGTGTYEQYF
TRBJ2-3	TRBV20-1	TRBD1	-	TGCAGTGCTCGTCCCCCGGGACAGGGTTGGGCAGATACGCAGTATTTT	CSARPPGQGWADTQYF
TRBJ2-1	TRBV4-3	-	few	TGCGCCAGCAGCCAGGACCACGGACAGAGGTATGAGCAGTTCTTC	CASSQDHGQRYEQFF
TRBJ2-7	TRBV6-2/TRBV6-3	-	once	TGTGCCAGCAGTCAATCCAGCTACGAGCAGTACTTC	CASSQSSYEQYF
TRBJ2-3	TRBV7-8	TRBD2	-	TGTGCCAGCAGCGCGGCCCTACTAGCGGGACAGACAGATACGCAGTATTTT	CASSAALLAGQTDTQYF
TRBJ1-1	TRBV7-2	-	few	TGTGCCAGCAGCTTACTACGGGGCGCATCTGAAGCTTTCTTT	CASSLLRGASEAFF
TRBJ2-7	TRBV5-1	-	many	TGCGCCAGCAGCTTGGGGGCTATCTACGAGCAGTACTTC	CASSLGAIYEQYF
TRBJ2-1	TRBV6-5	TRBD2	few	TGTGCCAGCAGTTACTCGGGACTAGCGGGAGAGAATGAGCAGTTCTTC	CASSYSGLAGENEQFF
TRBJ2-5	TRBV6-5	TRBD2	-	TGTGCCAGCAGTTACTCGGAATGGGCTAGCGGGAGATCAGAGACCCAGTACTTC	CASSYSEWASGRSETQYF
TRBJ2-6	TRBV7-2	-	-	TGTGCCAGCAGCTCGACCGGCTCTGGGGCCAACGTCCTGACTTTC	CASSSTGSGANVLTF